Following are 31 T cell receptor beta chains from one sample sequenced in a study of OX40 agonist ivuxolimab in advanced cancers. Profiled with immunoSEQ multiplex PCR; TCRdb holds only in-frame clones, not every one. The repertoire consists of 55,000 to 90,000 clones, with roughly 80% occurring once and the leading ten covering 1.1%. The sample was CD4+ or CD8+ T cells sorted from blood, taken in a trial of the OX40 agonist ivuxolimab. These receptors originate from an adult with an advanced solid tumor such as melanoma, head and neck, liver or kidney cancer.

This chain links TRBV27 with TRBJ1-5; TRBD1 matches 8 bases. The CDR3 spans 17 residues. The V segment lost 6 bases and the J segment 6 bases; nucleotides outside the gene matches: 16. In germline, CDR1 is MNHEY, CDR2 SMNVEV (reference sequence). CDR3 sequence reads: CASRMNPGQVSTQPQHF. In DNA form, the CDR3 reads TGTGCCAGCAGGATGAATCCGGGACAGGTATCAACTCAGCCCCAGCATTTT.

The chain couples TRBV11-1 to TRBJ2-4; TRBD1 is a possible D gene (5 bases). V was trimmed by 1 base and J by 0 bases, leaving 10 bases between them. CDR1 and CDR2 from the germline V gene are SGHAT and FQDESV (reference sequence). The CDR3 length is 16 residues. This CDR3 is CASSLGQGRAKNIQYF. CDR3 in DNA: TGTGCCAGCAGCTTAGGGCAGGGAAGAGCCAAAAACATTCAGTACTTC.

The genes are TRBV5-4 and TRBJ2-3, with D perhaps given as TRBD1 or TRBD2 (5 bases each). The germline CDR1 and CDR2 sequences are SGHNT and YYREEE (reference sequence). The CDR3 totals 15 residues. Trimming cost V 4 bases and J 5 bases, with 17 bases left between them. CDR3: CASSPGAGTKDTQYF. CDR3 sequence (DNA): TGTGCCAGCAGCCCCGGAGCCGGGACCAAAGATACGCAGTATTTT.

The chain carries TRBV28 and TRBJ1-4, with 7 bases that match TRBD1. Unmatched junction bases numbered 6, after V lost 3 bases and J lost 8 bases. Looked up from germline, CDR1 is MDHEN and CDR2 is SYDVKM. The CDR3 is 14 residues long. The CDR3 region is CASSFRQGDEKLFF. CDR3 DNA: TGTGCCAGCAGTTTTCGACAGGGAGACGAAAAACTGTTTTTT.

The CDR3 DNA sequence: TGTGCCAGCAGCGTGAGCGGGGGCGGGCAAGAGACCCAGTACTTC. This codes for CASSVSGGGQETQYF. The chain uses TRBV9 and TRBJ2-5; 8 bases are a match to TRBD2. The germline CDR1 and CDR2 sequences are SGDLS and YYNGEE. V gave up 2 bases and J gave up 2 bases; unmatched junction bases: 5. This CDR3 spans 15 amino acids.

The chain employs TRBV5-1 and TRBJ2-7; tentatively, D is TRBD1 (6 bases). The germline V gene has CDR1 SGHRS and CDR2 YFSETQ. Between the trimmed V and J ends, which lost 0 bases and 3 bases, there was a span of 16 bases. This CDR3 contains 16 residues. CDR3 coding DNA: TGCGCCAGCAGCTTGGGCACAGGGCTCACTGGCTACGAGCAGTACTTC. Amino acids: CASSLGTGLTGYEQYF.

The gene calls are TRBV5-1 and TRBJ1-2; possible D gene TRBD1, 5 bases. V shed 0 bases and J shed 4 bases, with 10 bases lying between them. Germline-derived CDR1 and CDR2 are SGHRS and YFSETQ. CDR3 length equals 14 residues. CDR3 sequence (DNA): TGCGCCAGCAGCTTGGCCGGGACGGCCTATGGCTACACCTTC. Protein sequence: CASSLAGTAYGYTF.

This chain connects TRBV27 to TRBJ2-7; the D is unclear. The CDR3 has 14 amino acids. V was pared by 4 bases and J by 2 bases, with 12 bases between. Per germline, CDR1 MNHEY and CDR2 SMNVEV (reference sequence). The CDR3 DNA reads TGTGCCAGCAGTTATAATGCCAATCCCTACGAGCAGTACTTC. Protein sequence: CASSYNANPYEQYF.

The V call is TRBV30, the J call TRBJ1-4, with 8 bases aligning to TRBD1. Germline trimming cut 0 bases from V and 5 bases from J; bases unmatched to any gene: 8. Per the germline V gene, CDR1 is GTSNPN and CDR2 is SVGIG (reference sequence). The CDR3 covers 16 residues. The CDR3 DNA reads TGTGCCTGGAGTGTAGCCGGACAGGGATCGAATGAAAAACTGTTTTTT. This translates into CAWSVAGQGSNEKLFF.

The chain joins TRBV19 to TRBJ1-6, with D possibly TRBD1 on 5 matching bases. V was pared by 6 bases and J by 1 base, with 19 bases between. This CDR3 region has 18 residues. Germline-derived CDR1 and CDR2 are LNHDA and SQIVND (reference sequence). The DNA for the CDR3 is TGTGCCAGTAGCTGGCAGGGAGGGATGGCATCCTATAATTCACCCCTCCACTTT. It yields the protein CASSWQGGMASYNSPLHF.

The CDR3 bases are TGTGCCAGCACCCCGGGGCTTAGCACAGATACGCAGTATTTT. Translation gives CASTPGLSTDTQYF. This sequence joins TRBV28 and TRBJ2-3, with D tentatively TRBD1 or TRBD2 (5 bases each). The V gene's germline CDR1 is MDHEN and CDR2 SYDVKM. The CDR3 totals 14 residues. V was trimmed by 7 bases and J by 0 bases, leaving 11 bases between them.

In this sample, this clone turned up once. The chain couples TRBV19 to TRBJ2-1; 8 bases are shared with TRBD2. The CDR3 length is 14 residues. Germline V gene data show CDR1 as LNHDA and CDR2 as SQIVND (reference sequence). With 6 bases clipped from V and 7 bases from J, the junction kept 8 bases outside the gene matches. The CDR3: CASRNGGAFNEQFF. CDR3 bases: TGTGCCAGTAGAAACGGGGGGGCCTTTAATGAGCAGTTCTTC.

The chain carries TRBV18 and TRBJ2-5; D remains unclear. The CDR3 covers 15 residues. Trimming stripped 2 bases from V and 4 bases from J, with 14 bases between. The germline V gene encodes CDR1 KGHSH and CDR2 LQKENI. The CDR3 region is CASSPSGNTGETQYF. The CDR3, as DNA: TGTGCCAGCTCACCATCGGGCAATACTGGAGAGACCCAGTACTTC.

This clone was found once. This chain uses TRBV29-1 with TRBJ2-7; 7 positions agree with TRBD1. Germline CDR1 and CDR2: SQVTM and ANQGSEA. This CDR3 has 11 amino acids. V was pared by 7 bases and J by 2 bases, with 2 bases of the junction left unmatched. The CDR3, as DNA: TGCAGCGGGGGACAGACCTACGAGCAGTACTTC. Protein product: CSGGQTYEQYF.

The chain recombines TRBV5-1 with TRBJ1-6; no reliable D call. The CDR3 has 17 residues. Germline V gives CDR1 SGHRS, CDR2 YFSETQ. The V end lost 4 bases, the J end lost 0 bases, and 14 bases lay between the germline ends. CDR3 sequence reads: CASSRQQVGSYNSPLHF. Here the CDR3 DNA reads TGCGCCAGCAGCCGGCAGCAGGTCGGCTCCTATAATTCACCCCTCCACTTT.

The CDR3 sequence is CASILGGADQPQHF. The CDR3 DNA reads as TGTGCCAGCATCCTCGGGGGGGCTGATCAGCCCCAGCATTTT. The chain has TRBV6-6 and TRBJ1-5, with a weak D call TRBD1 (6 bases). Trimming removed 7 bases at V and 5 bases at J, with 15 bases between. The CDR3 loop spans 14 amino acids. Per the germline V gene, CDR1 is MNHNY and CDR2 is SVGAGI (reference sequence).

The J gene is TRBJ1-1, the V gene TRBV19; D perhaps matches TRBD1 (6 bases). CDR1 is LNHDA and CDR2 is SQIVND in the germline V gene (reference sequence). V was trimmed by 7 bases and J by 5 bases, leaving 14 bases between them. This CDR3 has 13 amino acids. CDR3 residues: CASKHRDGTEAFF. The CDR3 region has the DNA TGTGCCAGTAAGCACAGGGACGGGACTGAAGCTTTCTTT.

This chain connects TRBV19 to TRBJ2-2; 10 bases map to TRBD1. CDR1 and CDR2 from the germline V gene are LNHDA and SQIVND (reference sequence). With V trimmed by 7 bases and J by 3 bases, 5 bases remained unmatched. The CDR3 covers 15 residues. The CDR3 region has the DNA TGTGCCAGTAAAAGGGACAGGGGAGACACCGGGGAGCTGTTTTTT. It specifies CASKRDRGDTGELFF.

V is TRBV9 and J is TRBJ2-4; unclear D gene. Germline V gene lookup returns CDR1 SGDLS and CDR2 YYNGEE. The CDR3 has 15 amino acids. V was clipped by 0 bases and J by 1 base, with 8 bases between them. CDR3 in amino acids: CASSVVPVAKNIQYF. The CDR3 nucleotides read TGTGCCAGCAGCGTAGTTCCGGTCGCCAAAAACATTCAGTACTTC.

CDR3 loop: CASSVEMGSLNTF. DNA for the CDR3: TGTGCCAGCAGCGTAGAAATGGGGTCACTTAACACCTTC. V usage is TRBV9 and J usage is TRBJ1-2, with D unclear. This CDR3 contains 13 residues. V was shortened by 0 bases and J by 12 bases, with 15 bases between the two germline ends. In germline, CDR1 is SGDLS, CDR2 YYNGEE. Full variable domain (missing parts from reference TRBV9 and TRBJ1-2): DSGVTQTPKHLITATGQRVTLRCSPRSGDLSVYWYQQSLDQGLQFLIQYYNGEERAKGNILERFSAQQFPDLHSELNLSSLELGDSALYFCASSVEMGSLNTFGSGTRLTVV.

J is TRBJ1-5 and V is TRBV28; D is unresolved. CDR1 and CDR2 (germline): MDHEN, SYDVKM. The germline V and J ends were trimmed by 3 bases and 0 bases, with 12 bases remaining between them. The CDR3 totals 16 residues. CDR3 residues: CASSFSGVYSNQPQHF. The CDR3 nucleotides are TGTGCCAGCAGTTTTAGTGGGGTTTATAGCAATCAGCCCCAGCATTTT. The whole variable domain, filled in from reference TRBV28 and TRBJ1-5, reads DVKVTQSSRYLVKRTGEKVFLECVQDMDHENMFWYRQDPGLGLRLIYFSYDVKMKEKGDIPEGYSVSREKKERFSLILESASTNQTSMYLCASSFSGVYSNQPQHFGDGTRLSIL.

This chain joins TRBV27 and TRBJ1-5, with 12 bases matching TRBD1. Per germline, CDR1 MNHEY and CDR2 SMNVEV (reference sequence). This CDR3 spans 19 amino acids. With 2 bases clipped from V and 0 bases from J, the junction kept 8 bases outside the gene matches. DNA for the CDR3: TGTGCCAGCAGTTTAAGGTGGGACAGGGGGCGACCTAGCAATCAGCCCCAGCATTTT. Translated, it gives CASSLRWDRGRPSNQPQHF.

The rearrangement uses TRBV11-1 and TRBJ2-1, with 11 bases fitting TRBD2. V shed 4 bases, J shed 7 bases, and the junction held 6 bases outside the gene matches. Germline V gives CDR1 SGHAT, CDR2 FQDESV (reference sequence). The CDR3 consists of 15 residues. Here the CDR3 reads CASSSLAGGWNEQFF. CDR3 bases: TGTGCCAGCAGCTCTCTAGCGGGGGGATGGAATGAGCAGTTCTTC.

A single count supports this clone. This CDR3 is CASRGPGQGRPDTQYF. CDR3 coding DNA: TGTGCCAGTAGGGGACCGGGACAGGGTCGGCCAGATACGCAGTATTTT. The chain carries TRBV19 and TRBJ2-3; TRBD1 agrees at 9 bases. The germline V gene encodes CDR1 LNHDA and CDR2 SQIVND (reference sequence). There are 16 residues in the CDR3. V gave up 6 bases and J gave up 4 bases; unmatched junction bases: 11.

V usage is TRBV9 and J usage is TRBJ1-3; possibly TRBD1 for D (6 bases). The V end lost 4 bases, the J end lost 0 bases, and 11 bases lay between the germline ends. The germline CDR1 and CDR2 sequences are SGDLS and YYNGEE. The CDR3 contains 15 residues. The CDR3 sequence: CASSTTGASGNTIYF. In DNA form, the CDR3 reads TGTGCCAGCAGCACGACAGGTGCCTCTGGAAACACCATATATTTT.

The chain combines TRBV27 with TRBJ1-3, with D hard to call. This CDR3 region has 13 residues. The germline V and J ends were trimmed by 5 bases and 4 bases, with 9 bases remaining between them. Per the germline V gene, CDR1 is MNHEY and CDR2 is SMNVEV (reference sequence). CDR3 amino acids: CASSPLLGNTIYF. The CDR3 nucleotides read TGTGCCAGCAGTCCCCTATTGGGAAACACCATATATTTT.

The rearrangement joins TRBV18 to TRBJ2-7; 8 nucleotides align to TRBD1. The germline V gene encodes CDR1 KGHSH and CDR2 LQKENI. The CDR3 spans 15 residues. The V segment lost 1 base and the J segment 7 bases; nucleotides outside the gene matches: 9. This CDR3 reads CASSPLGQGAREQYF. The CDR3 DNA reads TGTGCCAGCTCACCACTAGGGCAGGGGGCGCGGGAGCAGTACTTC.

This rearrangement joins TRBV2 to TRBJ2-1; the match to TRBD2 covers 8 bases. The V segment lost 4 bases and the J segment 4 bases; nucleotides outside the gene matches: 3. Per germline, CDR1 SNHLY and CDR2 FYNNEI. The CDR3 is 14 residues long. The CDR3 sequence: CASSGTSFYNEQFF. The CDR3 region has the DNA TGTGCCAGCAGTGGGACTAGCTTTTACAATGAGCAGTTCTTC.

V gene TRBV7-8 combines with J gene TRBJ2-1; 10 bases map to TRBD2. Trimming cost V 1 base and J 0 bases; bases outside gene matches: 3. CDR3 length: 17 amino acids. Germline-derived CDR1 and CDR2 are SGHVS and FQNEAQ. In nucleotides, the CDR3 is TGTGCCAGCAGCTTAGTTCCTAGCGGGAGCTCCTACAATGAGCAGTTCTTC. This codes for CASSLVPSGSSYNEQFF.

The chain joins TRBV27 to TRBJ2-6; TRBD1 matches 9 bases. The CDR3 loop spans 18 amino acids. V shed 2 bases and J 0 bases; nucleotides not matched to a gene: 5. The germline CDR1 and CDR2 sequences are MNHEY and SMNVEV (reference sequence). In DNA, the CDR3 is TGTGCCAGCAGTTTACAGGGACAGGGACTCTCTGGGGCCAACGTCCTGACTTTC. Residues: CASSLQGQGLSGANVLTF. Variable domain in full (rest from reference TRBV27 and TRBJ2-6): EAQVTQNPRYLITVTGKKLTVTCSQNMNHEYMSWYRQDPGLGLRQIYYSMNVEVTDKGDVPEGYKVSRKEKRNFPLILESPSPNQTSLYFCASSLQGQGLSGANVLTFGAGSRLTVL.

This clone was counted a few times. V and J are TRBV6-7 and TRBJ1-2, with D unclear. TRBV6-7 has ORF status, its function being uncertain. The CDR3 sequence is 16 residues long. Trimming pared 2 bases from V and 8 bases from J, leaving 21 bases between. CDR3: CASSYNMAAKGCGYTF. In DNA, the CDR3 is TGTGCCAGCAGTTACAATATGGCCGCGAAGGGATGCGGCTACACCTTC.